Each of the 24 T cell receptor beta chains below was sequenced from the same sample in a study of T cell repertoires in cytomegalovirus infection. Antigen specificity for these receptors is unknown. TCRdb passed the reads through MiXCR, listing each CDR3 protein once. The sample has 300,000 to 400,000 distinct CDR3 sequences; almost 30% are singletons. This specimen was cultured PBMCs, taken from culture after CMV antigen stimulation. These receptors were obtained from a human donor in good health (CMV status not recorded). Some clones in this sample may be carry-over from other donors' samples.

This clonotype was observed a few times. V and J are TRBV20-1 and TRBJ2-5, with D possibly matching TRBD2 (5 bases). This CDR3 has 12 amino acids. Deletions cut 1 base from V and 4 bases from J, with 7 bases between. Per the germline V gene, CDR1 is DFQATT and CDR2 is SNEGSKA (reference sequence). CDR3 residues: CSARGTAETQYF. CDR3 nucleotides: TGCAGTGCTAGAGGGACTGCAGAGACCCAGTACTTC.

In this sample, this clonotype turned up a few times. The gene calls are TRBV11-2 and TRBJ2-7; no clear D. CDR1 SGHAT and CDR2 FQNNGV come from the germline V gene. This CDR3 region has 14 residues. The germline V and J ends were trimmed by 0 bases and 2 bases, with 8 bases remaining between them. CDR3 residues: CASSLEPTTYEQYF. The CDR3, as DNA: TGTGCCAGCAGCTTAGAACCGACCACCTACGAGCAGTACTTC.

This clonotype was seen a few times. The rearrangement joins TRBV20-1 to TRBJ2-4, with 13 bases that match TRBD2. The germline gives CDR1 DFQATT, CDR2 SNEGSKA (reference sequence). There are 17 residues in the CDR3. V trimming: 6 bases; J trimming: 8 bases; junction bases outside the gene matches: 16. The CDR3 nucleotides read TGCAGTGCCCGAGGGGCAACTAGCGGGGGGGACCGGCACATTCAGTACTTC. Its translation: CSARGATSGGDRHIQYF.

CDR3 nucleotides: TGTGCCAGCAGCTGGCAGGGAGAGGGTACGGAGACCCAGTACTTC. It encodes CASSWQGEGTETQYF. The genes are TRBV7-3 and TRBJ2-5; D tentatively reads TRBD1 or TRBD2 (5 bases each). The germline V gene encodes CDR1 SGHTA and CDR2 FQGTGA. The length of the CDR3 is 15 residues. V gave up 4 bases and J gave up 5 bases, with 17 bases separating them.

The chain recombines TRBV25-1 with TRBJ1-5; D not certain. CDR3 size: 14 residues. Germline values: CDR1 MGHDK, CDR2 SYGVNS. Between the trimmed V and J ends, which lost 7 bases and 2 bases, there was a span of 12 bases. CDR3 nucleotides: TGTGCCAGCATTCTCGCCGGGGGCAATCAGCCCCAGCATTTT. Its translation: CASILAGGNQPQHF.

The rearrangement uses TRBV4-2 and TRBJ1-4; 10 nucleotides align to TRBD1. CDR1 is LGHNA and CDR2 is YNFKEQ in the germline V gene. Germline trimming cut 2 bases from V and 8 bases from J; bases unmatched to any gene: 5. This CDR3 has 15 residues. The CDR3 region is CASSQPGTGEEKLFF. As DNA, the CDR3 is TGTGCCAGCAGCCAACCAGGGACAGGGGAAGAAAAACTGTTTTTT.

In DNA, the CDR3 is TGTGCCAGCAGTTTGGGACAGGGGGCGCCCTACGAGCAGTACTTC. Amino acid sequence: CASSLGQGAPYEQYF. V is TRBV28 and J is TRBJ2-7; 12 bases line up with TRBD1. Germline trimming cut 3 bases from V and 2 bases from J; bases unmatched to any gene: 2. The CDR3 runs 15 residues. Germline V gene sequence: CDR1 MDHEN, CDR2 SYDVKM.

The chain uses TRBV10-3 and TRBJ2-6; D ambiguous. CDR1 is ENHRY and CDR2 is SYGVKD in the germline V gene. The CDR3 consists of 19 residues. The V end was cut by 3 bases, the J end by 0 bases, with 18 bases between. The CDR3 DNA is TGTGCCATCAGTGATTCTAGGAAGAACTCCAACTCTGGGGCCAACGTCCTGACTTTC. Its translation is CAISDSRKNSNSGANVLTF.

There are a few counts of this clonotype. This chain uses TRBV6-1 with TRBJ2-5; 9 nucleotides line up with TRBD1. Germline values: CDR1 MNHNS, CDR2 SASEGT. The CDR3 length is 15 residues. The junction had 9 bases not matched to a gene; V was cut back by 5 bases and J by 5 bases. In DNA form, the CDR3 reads TGTGCCAGCAGTCGGGACAGGGATCCTGTGGAGACCCAGTACTTC. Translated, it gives CASSRDRDPVETQYF.

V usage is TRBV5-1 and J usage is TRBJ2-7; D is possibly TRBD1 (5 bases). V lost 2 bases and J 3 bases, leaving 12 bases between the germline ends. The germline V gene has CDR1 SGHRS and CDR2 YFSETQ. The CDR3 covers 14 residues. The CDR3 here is CASSFSRVDYEQYF. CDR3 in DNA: TGCGCCAGCAGCTTTAGCAGGGTTGACTACGAGCAGTACTTC. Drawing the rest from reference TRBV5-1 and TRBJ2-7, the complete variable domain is KAGVTQTPRYLIKTRGQQVTLSCSPISGHRSVSWYQQTPGQGLQFLFEYFSETQRNKGNFPGRFSGRQFSNSRSEMNVSTLELGDSALYLCASSFSRVDYEQYFGPGTRLTVT.

CDR3 in DNA: TGTGCCAGCAGCCACCCAGGCAGCCTGGCTGTCGGCACTGAAGCTTTCTTT. Translating it yields CASSHPGSLAVGTEAFF. The rearrangement links TRBV3-1 to TRBJ1-1; D remains unclear. The V gene lost 3 bases and the J gene lost 4 bases, with 21 bases spanning the gap. Germline V lookup: CDR1 LGHDT, CDR2 YNNKEL (reference sequence). This CDR3 spans 17 amino acids.

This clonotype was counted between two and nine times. In DNA form, the CDR3 reads TGTGCCATCGCGGAAACGTCCCGCTCTGGAAACACCATATATTTT. This encodes CAIAETSRSGNTIYF. V is TRBV10-3 and J is TRBJ1-3; no reliable D call. The ends were cut back, 8 bases at V and 0 bases at J, with 14 bases in the middle. CDR3 size: 15 residues. Per germline, CDR1 ENHRY and CDR2 SYGVKD.

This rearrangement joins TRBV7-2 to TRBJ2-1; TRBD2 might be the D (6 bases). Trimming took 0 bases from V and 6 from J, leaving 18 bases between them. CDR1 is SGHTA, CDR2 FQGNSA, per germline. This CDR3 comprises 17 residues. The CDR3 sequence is CASSLAFGMAGSNEQFF. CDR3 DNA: TGTGCCAGCAGCTTAGCTTTCGGTATGGCGGGAAGCAATGAGCAGTTCTTC. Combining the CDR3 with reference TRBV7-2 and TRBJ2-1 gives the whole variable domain GAGVSQSPSNKVTEKGKDVELRCDPISGHTALYWYRQSLGQGLEFLIYFQGNSAPDKSGLPSDRFSAERTGGSVSTLTIQRTQQEDSAVYLCASSLAFGMAGSNEQFFGPGTRLTVL.

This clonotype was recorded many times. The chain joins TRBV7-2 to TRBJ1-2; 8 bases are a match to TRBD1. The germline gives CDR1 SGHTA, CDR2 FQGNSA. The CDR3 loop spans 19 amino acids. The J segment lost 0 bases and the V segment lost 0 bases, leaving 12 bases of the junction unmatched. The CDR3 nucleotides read TGTGCCAGCAGCTTAGCGCGAGTATTAGGACAGGGACCTAACTATGGCTACACCTTC. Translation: CASSLARVLGQGPNYGYTF.

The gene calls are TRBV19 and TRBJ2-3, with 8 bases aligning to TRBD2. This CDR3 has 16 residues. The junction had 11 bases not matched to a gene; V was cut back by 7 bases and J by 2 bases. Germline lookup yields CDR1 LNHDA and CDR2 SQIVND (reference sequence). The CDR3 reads CASTPSGGRYTDTQYF. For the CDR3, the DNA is TGTGCCAGTACCCCAAGCGGGGGTCGCTACACAGATACGCAGTATTTT.

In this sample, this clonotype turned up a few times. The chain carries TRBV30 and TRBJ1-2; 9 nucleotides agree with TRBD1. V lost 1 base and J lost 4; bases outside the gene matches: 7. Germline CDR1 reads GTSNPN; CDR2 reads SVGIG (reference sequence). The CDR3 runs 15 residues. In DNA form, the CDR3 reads TGTGCCTGGAGTGATCCCGGGACAGGGACCTATGGCTACACCTTC. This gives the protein CAWSDPGTGTYGYTF.

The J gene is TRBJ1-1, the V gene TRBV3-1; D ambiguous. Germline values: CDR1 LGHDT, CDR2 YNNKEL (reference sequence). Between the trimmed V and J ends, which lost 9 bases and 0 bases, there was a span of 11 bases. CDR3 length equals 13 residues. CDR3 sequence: CAREDVLNTEAFF. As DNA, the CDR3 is TGTGCCAGAGAGGACGTTCTGAACACTGAAGCTTTCTTT. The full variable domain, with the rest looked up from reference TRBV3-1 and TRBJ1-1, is DTAVSQTPKYLVTQMGNDKSIKCEQNLGHDTMYWYKQDSKKFLKIMFSYNNKELIINETVPNRFSPKSPDKAHLNLHINSLELGDSAVYFCAREDVLNTEAFFGQGTRLTVV.

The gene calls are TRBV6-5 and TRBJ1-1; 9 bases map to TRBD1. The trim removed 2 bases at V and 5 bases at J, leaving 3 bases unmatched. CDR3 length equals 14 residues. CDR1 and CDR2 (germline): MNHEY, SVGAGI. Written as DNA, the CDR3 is TGTGCCAGCAGTTACCGGACAGGGGAGACTGAAGCTTTCTTT. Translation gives CASSYRTGETEAFF.

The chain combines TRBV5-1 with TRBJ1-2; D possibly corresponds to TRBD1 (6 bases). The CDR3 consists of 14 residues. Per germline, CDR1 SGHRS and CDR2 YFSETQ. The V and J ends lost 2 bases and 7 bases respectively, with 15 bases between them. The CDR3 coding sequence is TGCGCCAGCAGCTTCCCAGGGGAGGTGTCTGGCTACACCTTC. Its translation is CASSFPGEVSGYTF.

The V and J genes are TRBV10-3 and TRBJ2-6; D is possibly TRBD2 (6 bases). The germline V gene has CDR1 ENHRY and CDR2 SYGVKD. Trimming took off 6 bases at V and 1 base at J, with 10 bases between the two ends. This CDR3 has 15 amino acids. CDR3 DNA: TGTGCCATCAGGAACCGGGGGTCTGGGGCCAACGTCCTGACTTTC. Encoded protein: CAIRNRGSGANVLTF.

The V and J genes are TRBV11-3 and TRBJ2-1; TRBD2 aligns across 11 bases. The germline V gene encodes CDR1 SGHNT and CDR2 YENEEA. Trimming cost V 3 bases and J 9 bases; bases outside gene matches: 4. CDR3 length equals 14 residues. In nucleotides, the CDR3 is TGTGCCAGCAGCTTCGCTAGCGGGAGGAGTGAGCAGTTCTTC. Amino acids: CASSFASGRSEQFF.

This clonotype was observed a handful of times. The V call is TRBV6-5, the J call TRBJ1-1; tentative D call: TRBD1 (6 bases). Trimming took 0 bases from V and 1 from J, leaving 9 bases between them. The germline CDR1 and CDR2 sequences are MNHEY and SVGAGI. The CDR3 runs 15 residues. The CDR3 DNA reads TGTGCCAGCAGTTACTCGGGCAGGGGGAACACTGAAGCTTTCTTT. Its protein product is CASSYSGRGNTEAFF.

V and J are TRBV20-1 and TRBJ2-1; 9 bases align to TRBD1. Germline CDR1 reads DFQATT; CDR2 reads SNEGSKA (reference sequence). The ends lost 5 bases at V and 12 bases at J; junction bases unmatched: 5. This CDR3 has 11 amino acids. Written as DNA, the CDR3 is TGCAGTGCTTCCCCGGGACAGGGGCAGTTCTTC. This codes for CSASPGQGQFF.

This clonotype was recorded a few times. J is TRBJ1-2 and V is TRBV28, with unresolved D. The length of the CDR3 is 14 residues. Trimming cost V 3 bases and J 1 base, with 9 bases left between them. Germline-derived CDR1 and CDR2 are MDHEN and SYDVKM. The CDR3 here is CASSLPGFNYGYTF. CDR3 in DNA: TGTGCCAGCAGTTTGCCGGGCTTTAACTATGGCTACACCTTC.